The following is a T cell receptor (beta chain) sequence with its context. With 7 bases removed from V and 5 bases from J, the gap between germline ends came to 14 bases. CDR3 length: 13 residues. This specimen comes from a study of control samples from healthy donors and cancer patients. Profiled with immunoSEQ multiplex PCR; TCRdb holds only in-frame clones, not every one. The table includes over 150,000 clones, around 94% detected once. This rearrangement joins TRBV12-3 or TRBV12-4 to TRBJ1-2; a possible D gene is TRBD1 (5 bases). This TCR derives from a woman under 30 in good health. The specimen was blood. Here the CDR3 DNA reads TGTGCCAGCACCCTCGGTGGGGCGTATGGCTACACCTTC. Protein: CASTLGGAYGYTF.